The TCR beta chain described here comes from a study of shared clonotypes between healthy human individuals. Overall study context: The plates for each donor numbered three CD4 naive, three CD4 memory, two CD8 naive and one CD8 memory.

Study-wide results and limits: Clonotype sharing among donors was expected to depend on sequencing depth. Estimated clonotype richness was generally higher in naive than memory subsets.

Profiled with immunoSEQ multiplex PCR; TCRdb holds only in-frame clones, not every one. The sample has roughly 850,000 clones; around 96% are singletons. Naivety among CD8 cells was defined by CD45RO negativity and positive CCR7 selection, thereby excluding terminally differentiated effector memory CD45RA+ cells. With respect to this clone: The antigen is undetermined.

The clonotype originates from a man in his thirties or forties in good health. The sequencing sample was made of naive CD8+ T cells sorted from blood.

The DNA of the CDR3 is TGCAGCGTTGACGGTGGATCATACACAGATACGCAGTATTTT. Its translation is CSVDGGSYTDTQYF. V is TRBV29-1 and J is TRBJ2-3; D not resolved. CDR1 is SQVTM and CDR2 is ANQGSEA in the germline V gene. V was trimmed by 3 bases and J by 2 bases, leaving 12 bases between them. The CDR3 has 14 amino acids.